This is a list of T cell receptor beta chains from one sample in a study of cytomegalovirus exposure and HLA in healthy donors. Libraries were prepared by immunoSEQ multiplex PCR; TCRdb keeps only in-frame clonotypes and omits some of them. The data show about 190,000 clones, about 77% seen once. Sample: PBMCs. Receptors originate from a man between 25 and 39 years old in good health and CMV-seropositive. Both conserved end residues are part of each CDR3. The order of the fields is V gene, J gene, D gene, CDR3 protein. A D gene is named only where the DNA matches it firmly.

TRBV7-2	TRBJ2-1	NA	CASSQNNEQFF
TRBV30	TRBJ1-2	NA	CVWSRGYYGYTF
TRBV9	TRBJ2-5	TRBD2	CASASGGQETQYF
TRBV7-6	TRBJ2-7	TRBD2	CASSPRTSGGLGEQYF
TRBV7-9	TRBJ1-4	NA	CASSSQGEESEKLFF
TRBV28	TRBJ1-4	NA	CASDGGMEKLFF
TRBV30	TRBJ1-2	NA	CAWSGALTGGYTF
TRBV6-6	TRBJ2-4	NA	CASTNRDLAKNIQYF
TRBV4-1	TRBJ2-3	TRBD1	CASSQRQGLLGTDTQYF
TRBV7-8	TRBJ2-5	TRBD1	CASSTQGAETQYF
TRBV7-2	TRBJ2-7	NA	CASSLTKDGLSYEQYF
TRBV7-9	TRBJ1-1	TRBD1	CASSSDRVNTEAFF
TRBV27	TRBJ1-1	TRBD1	CASRRTGVNTEAFF
TRBV5-5	TRBJ2-7	NA	CASSLGRAALYEQYF
TRBV2	TRBJ2-2	TRBD2	CASSTLGLAGELFF
TRBV7-2	TRBJ2-7	NA	CASSLMEGVTSPPQYF
TRBV6-1	TRBJ2-5	NA	CASRKLAYQETQYF
TRBV5-5	TRBJ2-3	NA	CASSSSFPDTQYF
TRBV6-6	TRBJ2-7	TRBD2	CASSYGEGNYEQYF
TRBV19	TRBJ1-1	NA	CASSLTASNTEAFF
TRBV4-3	TRBJ1-3	NA	CASSQGHYSGNTIYF
TRBV6-6	TRBJ2-1	NA	CASRGSTGQGNEQFF
TRBV4-3	TRBJ2-1	TRBD2	CASSQAGAGKYNEQFF
TRBV5-6	TRBJ2-3	NA	CASSQGRGAGDTQYF
TRBV6-1	TRBJ1-1	TRBD1	CASSSGGYEDTEAFF
TRBV5-1	TRBJ1-1	NA	CASSLAGNTEAFF
TRBV5-4	TRBJ2-5	NA	CASSGQRDQETQYF
TRBV5-5	TRBJ2-3	NA	CASSLGARSMDTQYF
TRBV10-3	TRBJ2-1	TRBD2	CAISDGGVSGDNEQFF
TRBV19	TRBJ2-3	TRBD2	CASSLRRRGDTQYF
TRBV7-9	TRBJ2-5	TRBD2	CASSHTSGAFAYQETQYF
TRBV7-6	TRBJ2-5	NA	CATSGSVGETQYF
TRBV28	TRBJ2-7	TRBD2	CASALLGGGYEQYF
TRBV9	TRBJ2-3	TRBD2	CASARGWGDTQYF
TRBV4-3	TRBJ2-7	NA	CASSQDRGRSYEQYF
TRBV9	TRBJ2-3	TRBD1	CASSVRGTDTQYF
TRBV6-1	TRBJ2-3	NA	CASSDPGEGHFLYTQYF
TRBV11-1	TRBJ1-1	NA	CASSLEGTITEAFF
TRBV30	TRBJ1-1	TRBD1	CAWSARDRGNTEAFF
TRBV5-4	TRBJ2-3	TRBD2	CASSFPGLGVGDTQYF
TRBV6-1	TRBJ2-4	TRBD1	CASSRDREKNIQYF
TRBV4-2	TRBJ2-2	NA	CASSQRRTGELFF
TRBV29-1	TRBJ2-7	NA	CSVDSGGSYEQYF
TRBV6-6	TRBJ1-2	NA	CASTLGGNYGYTF
TRBV7-3	TRBJ2-7	TRBD1	CASSISTGNNEQYF
TRBV4-3	TRBJ2-1	NA	CASSQGAVSSHEQFF
TRBV7-3	TRBJ2-3	NA	CASSLAGGKDTQYF
TRBV4-1	TRBJ2-7	TRBD2	CASSQEVTSGGYEQYF
TRBV15	TRBJ1-1	NA	CATSRNLGGGTEAFF
TRBV7-2	TRBJ2-5	NA	CASSWGQGGTQYF
TRBV15	TRBJ1-2	NA	CATSRGMDKFDSYTF
TRBV29-1	TRBJ2-7	TRBD1	CSVSPGQGVKYF
TRBV6-5	TRBJ2-4	NA	CASSERLNIQYF
TRBV5-1	TRBJ2-1	NA	CASSLSSGERIVPLYNEQFF